The present T cell receptor (beta chain) was sequenced within a study of T cells in narcolepsy. This clone was found once. As yet, its antigen is unknown. The CDR3 sequence is 14 residues long. Deletions cut 0 bases from V and 7 bases from J, with 13 bases between. Germline V gene data show CDR1 as KGHSH and CDR2 as LQKENI. The protocol was immunoSEQ multiplex PCR, while the TCRdb copy is restricted to in-frame clones and leaves out a portion. The sample has 25,000 to 35,000 clones; 83% are singletons. Whole-study findings and limits: In some patient and control memory CD4+ samples, autoreactive clones were absent.

The gene calls are TRBV18 and TRBJ2-7, with D possibly being TRBD2 (5 bases). Sample: CD45RA- memory CD4+ T cells from PBMCs. The receptor was derived from a human donor with narcolepsy. CDR3: CASSPPYGGDEQYF. DNA of the CDR3: TGTGCCAGCTCACCACCCTACGGAGGTGATGAGCAGTACTTC.